Described below is a single TCR beta chain sequence and its context. This sample is part of a study of blood T cell repertoires in COVID-19. The trim removed 6 bases at V and 9 bases at J, leaving 15 bases unmatched. This CDR3 is built from 16 residues. Germline V gives CDR1 MDHEN, CDR2 SYDVKM. TCRdb's table, derived via immunoSEQ multiplex PCR, lists solely in-frame clones and lacks some. Of 150,000 to 200,000 clones listed, 75% to 85% are singletons. The V call is TRBV28, the J call TRBJ1-3; TRBD1 aligns across 9 bases. The sequence was collected from a woman between 40 and 55 years old with COVID-19, enrolled during active disease. The specimen sequenced was peripheral blood. Here the CDR3 DNA reads TGTGCCAGCAGCTTCGTGGGACAGGGTGGCAGAGGCACCATATATTTT. This gives the protein CASSFVGQGGRGTIYF.